This is a list of T cell receptor beta chains from one sample in a study of cytomegalovirus exposure and HLA in healthy donors. Repertoires were generated with immunoSEQ multiplex PCR, while TCRdb's copy carries only in-frame clones and drops some. Among 75,000 or so clones listed, about 70% were seen once. The sequencing input was PBMCs. These receptors were collected from a woman under 40 in good health and CMV-seropositive. Both conserved end residues are part of each CDR3. Fields, in order: J gene, CDR3 length, V gene, D gene, CDR3 protein. D genes are given only for firm matches.

j_call: TRBJ2-5; cdr3_length: 14; v_call: TRBV27; d_call: TRBD1; cdr3_aa: CASSPRTGQETQYF
j_call: TRBJ2-7; cdr3_length: 15; v_call: TRBV5-1; d_call: TRBD1; cdr3_aa: CASSPLSGQNYEQYF
j_call: TRBJ2-5; cdr3_length: 13; v_call: TRBV7-2; d_call: .; cdr3_aa: CASSPPGVETQYF
j_call: TRBJ1-1; cdr3_length: 14; v_call: TRBV1; d_call: .; cdr3_aa: CTSSQAPGGSEAFF
j_call: TRBJ1-1; cdr3_length: 12; v_call: TRBV29-1; d_call: TRBD1; cdr3_aa: CSVRQGNTEAFF
j_call: TRBJ2-7; cdr3_length: 15; v_call: TRBV9; d_call: .; cdr3_aa: CASSVDQGAAYEQYF
j_call: TRBJ2-7; cdr3_length: 14; v_call: TRBV28; d_call: TRBD2; cdr3_aa: CASRQLAGHYEQYF
j_call: TRBJ2-7; cdr3_length: 14; v_call: TRBV5-1; d_call: .; cdr3_aa: CASSLSGLVYEQYF
j_call: TRBJ1-1; cdr3_length: 14; v_call: TRBV2; d_call: TRBD1; cdr3_aa: CASTPGQMNTEAFF
j_call: TRBJ2-7; cdr3_length: 14; v_call: TRBV5-4; d_call: .; cdr3_aa: CASSQGGGYYEQYF
j_call: TRBJ1-2; cdr3_length: 15; v_call: TRBV18; d_call: .; cdr3_aa: CASSPGISGESGYTF
j_call: TRBJ1-1; cdr3_length: 14; v_call: TRBV4-2; d_call: TRBD1; cdr3_aa: CASSQVGQGAEAFF
j_call: TRBJ2-1; cdr3_length: 15; v_call: TRBV10-3; d_call: .; cdr3_aa: CATSDPSFSYNEQFF
j_call: TRBJ1-2; cdr3_length: 13; v_call: TRBV5-1; d_call: .; cdr3_aa: CASSLVAVIGYTF
j_call: TRBJ1-1; cdr3_length: 13; v_call: TRBV25-1; d_call: .; cdr3_aa: CASSEGLYTEAFF
j_call: TRBJ1-5; cdr3_length: 13; v_call: TRBV28; d_call: TRBD1; cdr3_aa: CASRQGLNQPQHF
j_call: TRBJ2-7; cdr3_length: 16; v_call: TRBV4-3; d_call: TRBD2; cdr3_aa: CASSQGDSGEPYEQYF
j_call: TRBJ2-7; cdr3_length: 13; v_call: TRBV5-1; d_call: .; cdr3_aa: CASRNPGNYEQYF
j_call: TRBJ2-3; cdr3_length: 14; v_call: TRBV2; d_call: .; cdr3_aa: CASSVGRRSDTQYF
j_call: TRBJ2-7; cdr3_length: 12; v_call: TRBV7-8; d_call: .; cdr3_aa: CASAQTSYEQYF
j_call: TRBJ1-1; cdr3_length: 13; v_call: TRBV11-3; d_call: .; cdr3_aa: CASSFRGGSEAFF
j_call: TRBJ1-5; cdr3_length: 14; v_call: TRBV27; d_call: .; cdr3_aa: CASSFQGGRQPQHF
j_call: TRBJ2-5; cdr3_length: 11; v_call: TRBV5-6; d_call: .; cdr3_aa: CASSLQETQYF
j_call: TRBJ1-2; cdr3_length: 15; v_call: TRBV5-1; d_call: .; cdr3_aa: CASSLGEVFNYGYTF
j_call: TRBJ1-2; cdr3_length: 12; v_call: TRBV29-1; d_call: TRBD1; cdr3_aa: CSVVGRGYGYTF
j_call: TRBJ2-6; cdr3_length: 14; v_call: TRBV11-2; d_call: .; cdr3_aa: CASSFVAGANVLTF
j_call: TRBJ1-1; cdr3_length: 13; v_call: TRBV6-5; d_call: .; cdr3_aa: CASSYDPGQQAFF
j_call: TRBJ1-4; cdr3_length: 15; v_call: TRBV21-1; d_call: .; cdr3_aa: CASSNRRTGVEKLFF
j_call: TRBJ1-4; cdr3_length: 15; v_call: TRBV7-6; d_call: .; cdr3_aa: CASSLARGIGEKLFF
j_call: TRBJ2-5; cdr3_length: 12; v_call: TRBV28; d_call: .; cdr3_aa: CASTHSPRTQYF
j_call: TRBJ2-5; cdr3_length: 14; v_call: TRBV6-5; d_call: .; cdr3_aa: CASSRQVYQETQYF
j_call: TRBJ2-5; cdr3_length: 11; v_call: TRBV25-1; d_call: .; cdr3_aa: CASRGQGTQYF
j_call: TRBJ2-1; cdr3_length: 15; v_call: TRBV10-2; d_call: TRBD2; cdr3_aa: CASSPTSGSLSEQFF
j_call: TRBJ1-2; cdr3_length: 14; v_call: TRBV2; d_call: .; cdr3_aa: CASRLGHNDYGYTF
j_call: TRBJ2-5; cdr3_length: 14; v_call: TRBV6-5; d_call: .; cdr3_aa: CASRQEWVGETQYF
j_call: TRBJ1-2; cdr3_length: 12; v_call: TRBV30; d_call: .; cdr3_aa: CAWAGIGYGYTF
j_call: TRBJ2-7; cdr3_length: 12; v_call: TRBV5-1; d_call: TRBD2; cdr3_aa: CASSAGGNEQYF
j_call: TRBJ2-7; cdr3_length: 13; v_call: TRBV29-1; d_call: TRBD2; cdr3_aa: CSARRPSGYEQYF
j_call: TRBJ2-3; cdr3_length: 14; v_call: TRBV27; d_call: .; cdr3_aa: CASSLSPPPDTQYF
j_call: TRBJ2-5; cdr3_length: 18; v_call: TRBV6-1; d_call: TRBD2; cdr3_aa: CASSETSGRRVYQETQYF
j_call: TRBJ1-4; cdr3_length: 15; v_call: TRBV19; d_call: TRBD1; cdr3_aa: CASSPYGTGDEKLFF
j_call: TRBJ2-7; cdr3_length: 14; v_call: TRBV5-4; d_call: TRBD2; cdr3_aa: CASSTSGRVYEQYF
j_call: TRBJ1-4; cdr3_length: 14; v_call: TRBV15; d_call: .; cdr3_aa: CATSRDRGAEKLFF
j_call: TRBJ2-1; cdr3_length: 13; v_call: TRBV28; d_call: TRBD2; cdr3_aa: CASRLAGGNEQFF
j_call: TRBJ2-7; cdr3_length: 16; v_call: TRBV4-3; d_call: TRBD1; cdr3_aa: CASSSLPGQGVYEQYF
j_call: TRBJ1-5; cdr3_length: 16; v_call: TRBV28; d_call: .; cdr3_aa: CASKNGQFYSNQPQHF
j_call: TRBJ1-1; cdr3_length: 13; v_call: TRBV4-1; d_call: .; cdr3_aa: CASSQVEGRNGFF
j_call: TRBJ2-7; cdr3_length: 16; v_call: TRBV5-4; d_call: TRBD1; cdr3_aa: CASSLEGQGIYYEQYF
j_call: TRBJ2-2; cdr3_length: 15; v_call: TRBV30; d_call: TRBD2; cdr3_aa: CAGSRGGGTSGELFF
j_call: TRBJ1-2; cdr3_length: 14; v_call: TRBV28; d_call: TRBD1; cdr3_aa: CASSLGTGNYGYTF